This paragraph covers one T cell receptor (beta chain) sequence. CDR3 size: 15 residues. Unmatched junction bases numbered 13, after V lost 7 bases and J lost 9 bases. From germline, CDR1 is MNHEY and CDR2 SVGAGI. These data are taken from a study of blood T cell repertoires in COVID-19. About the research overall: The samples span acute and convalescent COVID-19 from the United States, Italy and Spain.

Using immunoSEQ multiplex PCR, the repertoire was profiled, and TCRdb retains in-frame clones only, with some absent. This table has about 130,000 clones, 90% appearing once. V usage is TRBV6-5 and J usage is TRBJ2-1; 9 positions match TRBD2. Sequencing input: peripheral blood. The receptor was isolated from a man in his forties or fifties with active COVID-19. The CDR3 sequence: CASTLVAGAPGEQFF. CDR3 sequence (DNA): TGTGCCAGCACCCTTGTAGCGGGAGCTCCAGGTGAGCAGTTCTTC.